This section outlines one T cell receptor beta chain sequence together with its context. Its antigen is not identified. PCR employed 60 Vbeta and 13 Jbeta primers. The data were produced by immunoSEQ multiplex PCR, yet TCRdb's version contains in-frame clones alone and is incomplete. The repertoire holds about 140,000 clones, with roughly 81% as singletons. The sample comes from a study of cytomegalovirus exposure and HLA in healthy donors. Findings and caveats of the study: TCR beta chains numbering under 200 were designated cytomegalovirus-associated. TCR beta V segments were, for the most part, productive about 87% or about 30% of the time in an earlier analysis. Immune exposure data for these donors was limited to CMV serostatus. Among the most significant clusters, several appeared linked to common viral pathogens in a later analysis.

The junction had 9 bases not matched to a gene; V was cut back by 3 bases and J by 3 bases. Per germline, CDR1 MNHEY and CDR2 SVGAGI. The CDR3 consists of 16 residues. Sequencing used PBMCs. The rearrangement uses TRBV6-5 and TRBJ2-7; TRBD1 aligns across 9 bases. The sequence came from a female donor in good health and CMV-seronegative. The CDR3 region has the DNA TGTGCCAGCAGTTATCAGGGCCCGGGACAGGGCTACGAGCAGTACTTC. It specifies CASSYQGPGQGYEQYF.